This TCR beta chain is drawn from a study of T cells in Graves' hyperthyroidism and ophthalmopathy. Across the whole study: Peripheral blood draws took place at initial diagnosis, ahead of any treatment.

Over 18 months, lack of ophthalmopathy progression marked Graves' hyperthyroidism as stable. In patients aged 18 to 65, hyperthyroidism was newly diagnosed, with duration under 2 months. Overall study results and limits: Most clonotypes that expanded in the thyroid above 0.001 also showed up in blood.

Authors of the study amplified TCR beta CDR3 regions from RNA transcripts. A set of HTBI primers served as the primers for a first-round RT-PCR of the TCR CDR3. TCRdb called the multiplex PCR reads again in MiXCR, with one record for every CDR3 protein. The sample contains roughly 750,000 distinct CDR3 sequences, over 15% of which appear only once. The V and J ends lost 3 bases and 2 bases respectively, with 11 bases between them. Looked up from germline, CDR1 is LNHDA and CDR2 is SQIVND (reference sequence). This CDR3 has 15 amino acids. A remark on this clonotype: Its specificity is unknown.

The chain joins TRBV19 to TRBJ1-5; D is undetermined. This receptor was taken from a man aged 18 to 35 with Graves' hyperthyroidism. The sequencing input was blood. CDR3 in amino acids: CASSIGRAGNQPQHF. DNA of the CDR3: TGTGCCAGTAGTATCGGGAGGGCGGGCAATCAGCCCCAGCATTTT. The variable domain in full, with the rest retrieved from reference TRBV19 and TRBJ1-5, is DGGITQSPKYLFRKEGQNVTLSCEQNLNHDAMYWYRQDPGQGLRLIYYSQIVNDFQKGDIAEGYSVSREKKESFPLTVTSAQKNPTAFYLCASSIGRAGNQPQHFGDGTRLSIL.